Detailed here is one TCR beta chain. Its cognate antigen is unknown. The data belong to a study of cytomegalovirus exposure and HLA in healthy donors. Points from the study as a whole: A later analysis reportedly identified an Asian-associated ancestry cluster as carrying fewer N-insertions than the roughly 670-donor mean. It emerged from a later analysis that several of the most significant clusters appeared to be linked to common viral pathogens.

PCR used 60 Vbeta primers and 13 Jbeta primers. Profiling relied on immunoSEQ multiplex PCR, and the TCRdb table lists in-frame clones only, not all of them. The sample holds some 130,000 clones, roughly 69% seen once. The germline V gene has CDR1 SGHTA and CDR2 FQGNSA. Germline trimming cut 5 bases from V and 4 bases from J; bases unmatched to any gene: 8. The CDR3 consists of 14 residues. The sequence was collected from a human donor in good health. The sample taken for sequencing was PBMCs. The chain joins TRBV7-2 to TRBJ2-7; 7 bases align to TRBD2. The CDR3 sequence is CASSLSTGGYEQYF. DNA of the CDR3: TGTGCCAGCAGCCTATCAACGGGGGGATACGAGCAGTACTTC.